This T cell receptor beta chain derives from a study of cytomegalovirus exposure and HLA in healthy donors. Study-level information: The Caucasian-associated ancestry cluster contained around four fifths of the approximately 420 genotyped donors.

CDR3 length: 14 amino acids. Per the germline V gene, CDR1 is SEHNR and CDR2 is FQNEAQ (reference sequence). Trimming cost V 4 bases and J 5 bases; bases outside gene matches: 6. The PCR ran on 60 Vbeta and 13 Jbeta primers. The table came from immunoSEQ multiplex PCR; TCRdb's copy has only in-frame clones and leaves some out. The data contain roughly 200,000 clones, around 81% of them singletons. Sequenced input: PBMCs. The TCR sequence derives from a man in his forties or fifties in good health and CMV-seronegative. The V and J genes are TRBV7-9 and TRBJ2-7; 9 bases align to TRBD1. The CDR3 sequence is CASSSGTGLDEQYF. The CDR3 nucleotides are TGTGCCAGCAGCTCAGGGACAGGGCTTGACGAGCAGTACTTC.